These 20 T cell receptor beta chains share one sample of origin, sequenced in a study of T cell responses to AZD1222 COVID-19 vaccine (dated by TCRdb to about 2021). The intended sense of this specimen's time point label: baseline before first vaccination. The treatment or condition label of this sample denotes: meningococcal conjugate vaccine given as trial control. To prepare the library, the immunoSEQ multiplex PCR assay was applied. Entries here come from immuneACCESS through TCRdb and include only in-frame sequences with V and J called. Some clones fail to appear in such tables; in the studies checked, an unresolved V gene covers under half of the shortfall, and the cause of the remainder is unknown. Recorded for this sample are 200,000 to 250,000 clones; under 95% of them occurred a single time. The leading ten clones occupy around 1% of the sample. This material consisted of peripheral blood, taken on day 0 of MenACWY control vaccination. The source is an adult in good health.

The chain carries TRBV3-1 (or the pseudogene TRBV3-2) and TRBJ2-2; 9 positions agree with TRBD1. Germline V gene lookup returns CDR1 LGHDT and CDR2 YNNKEL (reference sequence). Trimming at V came to 3 bases and at J to 2 bases, leaving 10 bases not matched to a gene. This CDR3 is built from 18 residues. DNA for the CDR3: TGTGCCAGCAGCCAGACACCGGGACAGGGCCCCAACACCGGGGAGCTGTTTTTT. The encoded protein is CASSQTPGQGPNTGELFF.

This clone was recorded once. This sequence joins TRBV19 and TRBJ2-1, with D possibly matching TRBD2 (6 bases). Germline V gene lookup returns CDR1 LNHDA and CDR2 SQIVND (reference sequence). The V and J ends lost 3 bases and 1 base respectively, with 7 bases between them. The CDR3 consists of 14 residues. The CDR3 DNA reads as TGTGCCAGTAGTATTGGAGGGTCCTACAATGAGCAGTTCTTC. It translates to CASSIGGSYNEQFF.

This sequence joins TRBV4-1 and TRBJ1-3, with a possible D match to TRBD1 (5 bases). The CDR3 runs to 16 residues. CDR1 and CDR2 from the germline V gene are MGHRA and YSYEKL. V lost 0 bases, J lost 7 bases, and 16 bases lay in between. DNA of the CDR3: TGCGCCAGCAGCCAAGAGGGACCCCAGATCGGGAACACCATATATTTT. It is translated as CASSQEGPQIGNTIYF.

The chain employs TRBV5-4 and TRBJ2-3; 7 bases map to TRBD1. V shed 4 bases, J shed 1 base, and the junction held 3 bases outside the gene matches. The CDR3 is 14 residues long. The germline V gene has CDR1 SGHNT and CDR2 YYREEE (reference sequence). CDR3: CASSGGQRTDTQYF. Written as DNA, the CDR3 is TGTGCCAGCAGCGGGGGACAGCGCACAGATACGCAGTATTTT.

The rearrangement uses TRBV7-6 and TRBJ2-5, with a tentative D call TRBD1 (5 bases). CDR3 length: 14 residues. In germline, CDR1 is SGHVS, CDR2 FNYEAQ. V lost 1 base and J 0 bases, leaving 6 bases between the germline ends. CDR3 nucleotides: TGTGCCAGCAGCTTAGAGGGGAACCAAGAGACCCAGTACTTC. This translates into CASSLEGNQETQYF. Variable domain in full (rest from reference TRBV7-6 and TRBJ2-5): GAGVSQSPRYKVTKRGQDVALRCDPISGHVSLYWYRQALGQGPEFLTYFNYEAQQDKSGLPNDRFSAERPEGSISTLTIQRTEQRDSAMYRCASSLEGNQETQYFGPGTRLLVL.

The genes are TRBV19 and TRBJ2-3; TRBD2 agrees at 16 bases. The germline gives CDR1 LNHDA, CDR2 SQIVND (reference sequence). The CDR3 spans 18 residues. After removal of 5 bases from V and 6 bases from J, the junction contained 11 bases not matched to a gene. CDR3 in DNA: TGTGCCAGTAGTCCGCCTCCGGGACTAGCGGGGGGGCGTGATACGCAGTATTTT. Amino acids: CASSPPPGLAGGRDTQYF.

This clone has a single count. The same CDR3 is also encoded by other DNA sequences in this sample. The chain links TRBV28 to TRBJ1-1; possible D gene TRBD1, 6 bases. The V gene's germline CDR1 is MDHEN and CDR2 SYDVKM. This CDR3 has 13 residues. Between the trimmed V and J ends, which lost 6 bases and 4 bases, there was a span of 12 bases. DNA of the CDR3: TGTGCCAGCAGGCCGACAGGACCCACTGAAGCTTTCTTT. Translation gives CASRPTGPTEAFF. Variable domain in full (rest from reference TRBV28 and TRBJ1-1): DVKVTQSSRYLVKRTGEKVFLECVQDMDHENMFWYRQDPGLGLRLIYFSYDVKMKEKGDIPEGYSVSREKKERFSLILESASTNQTSMYLCASRPTGPTEAFFGQGTRLTVV.

This clone came up once. V is TRBV15 and J is TRBJ1-5; D is uncertain. Germline CDR1 and CDR2: LNHNV and YYDKDF (reference sequence). This CDR3 spans 13 amino acids. V lost 5 bases to trimming and J lost 1 base, with 6 bases between them. The CDR3, as DNA: TGTGCCACCAGCGTTGACAGCAATCAGCCCCAGCATTTT. Its protein is CATSVDSNQPQHF.

The CDR3 reads CASNPDRGNEQFF. For the CDR3, the DNA is TGTGCCAGCAATCCGGACAGGGGCAATGAGCAGTTCTTC. This sequence joins TRBV2 and TRBJ2-1; 9 positions match TRBD1. V trimming: 7 bases; J trimming: 6 bases; junction bases outside the gene matches: 4. The CDR3 loop spans 13 amino acids. The germline gives CDR1 SNHLY, CDR2 FYNNEI.

This CDR3 is CASNLQGQGDNSPLHF. The CDR3 coding sequence is TGTGCCAGCAATCTCCAGGGACAGGGAGATAATTCACCCCTCCACTTT. The gene calls are TRBV28 and TRBJ1-6, with 9 positions matching TRBD1. The junction had 9 bases not matched to a gene; V was cut back by 7 bases and J by 5 bases. This CDR3 is 16 amino acids long. Looked up from germline, CDR1 is MDHEN and CDR2 is SYDVKM.

J is TRBJ1-5 and V is TRBV7-9; D is ambiguous. This CDR3 has 15 amino acids. Germline CDR1 SEHNR, CDR2 FQNEAQ (reference sequence). The germline V and J ends were trimmed by 1 base and 0 bases, with 7 bases remaining between them. The CDR3 region has the DNA TGTGCCAGCAGCTTAGACGGAAATAGCAATCAGCCCCAGCATTTT. It specifies CASSLDGNSNQPQHF. The variable domain in full, with the rest retrieved from reference TRBV7-9 and TRBJ1-5, is DTGVSQNPRHKITKRGQNVTFRCDPISEHNRLYWYRQTLGQGPEFLTYFQNEAQLEKSRLLSDRFSAERPKGSFSTLEIQRTEQGDSAMYLCASSLDGNSNQPQHFGDGTRLSIL.

The V and J genes are TRBV15 and TRBJ1-5, with a tentative D call TRBD1 (6 bases). V was shortened by 5 bases and J by 2 bases, with 7 bases between the two germline ends. CDR1 and CDR2 (germline): LNHNV, YYDKDF (reference sequence). The CDR3 extends over 13 amino acids. In nucleotides, the CDR3 is TGTGCCACCAGCCGACAGGGCAATCAGCCCCAGCATTTT. This codes for CATSRQGNQPQHF.

The chain links TRBV5-6 to TRBJ2-5; the D is unclear. Germline lookup yields CDR1 SGHDT and CDR2 YYEEEE. This CDR3 region has 14 residues. Between the trimmed V and J ends, which lost 1 base and 2 bases, there was a span of 9 bases. Written as DNA, the CDR3 is TGTGCCAGCAGCTTGAAGTCGGCTCAAGAGACCCAGTACTTC. It specifies CASSLKSAQETQYF.

This chain joins TRBV7-2 and TRBJ1-1; D not certain. The CDR3 loop spans 14 amino acids. From germline, CDR1 is SGHTA and CDR2 FQGNSA. Between the trimmed V and J ends, which lost 3 bases and 4 bases, there was a span of 12 bases. Here the CDR3 DNA reads TGTGCCAGCAGCTTCGGCCTCCTGGGCACTGAAGCTTTCTTT. It specifies CASSFGLLGTEAFF. The complete variable domain, with remaining parts taken from reference TRBV7-2 and TRBJ1-1, reads GAGVSQSPSNKVTEKGKDVELRCDPISGHTALYWYRQSLGQGLEFLIYFQGNSAPDKSGLPSDRFSAERTGGSVSTLTIQRTQQEDSAVYLCASSFGLLGTEAFFGQGTRLTVV.

The V gene is TRBV6-2 or TRBV6-3, the J gene TRBJ2-5; 8 bases line up with TRBD2. Germline CDR1 MNHEY, CDR2 SVGEGT. This CDR3 has 15 amino acids. Trimming took 2 bases from V and 2 from J; bases not matched to a gene: 4. The CDR3 here is CASSYLAGIQETQYF. In nucleotides, the CDR3 is TGTGCCAGCAGTTACCTAGCGGGTATACAAGAGACCCAGTACTTC.

This clone was recorded only once. The rearrangement links TRBV18 to TRBJ1-3; D unclear. The V gene's germline CDR1 is KGHSH and CDR2 LQKENI. Trimming removed 1 base from V and 4 bases from J, with 11 bases in between. The CDR3 has 15 amino acids. The CDR3 here is CASSPQGLGGNTIYF. In DNA, the CDR3 is TGTGCCAGCTCACCACAAGGTCTGGGGGGAAACACCATATATTTT.

The gene calls are TRBV11-2 and TRBJ2-5; the match to TRBD2 covers 13 bases. Germline V gene lookup returns CDR1 SGHAT and CDR2 FQNNGV. CDR3 length equals 19 residues. V was pared by 1 base and J by 5 bases, with 13 bases of the junction left unmatched. The CDR3 protein is CASSLVPLTSGGPAETQYF. Written as DNA, the CDR3 is TGTGCCAGCAGCTTAGTACCCTTGACTAGCGGGGGGCCGGCGGAGACCCAGTACTTC.

This chain uses TRBV15 with TRBJ1-2; tentatively, D is TRBD1 (5 bases). Germline V CDR1 and CDR2: LNHNV, YYDKDF (reference sequence). V was trimmed by 0 bases and J by 8 bases, leaving 16 bases between them. The CDR3 is 15 amino acids. CDR3 coding DNA: TGTGCCACCAGCAGAGATAGTTCAGGGACCCGGGGCTACACCTTC. Protein sequence: CATSRDSSGTRGYTF.

The chain couples TRBV29-1 to TRBJ2-6; D remains ambiguous. V gave up 6 bases and J gave up 0 bases, with 9 bases separating them. CDR3 length: 14 residues. Germline CDR1 SQVTM, CDR2 ANQGSEA. CDR3 sequence: CSVPSGSGANVLTF. In nucleotides, the CDR3 is TGCAGCGTCCCCTCGGGCTCTGGGGCCAACGTCCTGACTTTC.

This rearrangement joins TRBV12-3 or TRBV12-4 to TRBJ1-5; tentative D call: TRBD1 (5 bases). CDR3 length: 13 residues. The ends were cut back, 3 bases at V and 6 bases at J, with 9 bases in the middle. CDR3 DNA: TGTGCCAGCAGTTTTGGCGGGGGTCAGCCCCAGCATTTT. It yields the protein CASSFGGGQPQHF.